The clone carrying this T cell receptor (beta chain) came up many times. The source material, RNA transcripts, was used to amplify TCR beta CDR3 regions. TCR CDR3 regions were first amplified by RT-PCR with HTBI primers. MiXCR was run by TCRdb on the multiplex PCR reads, yielding one entry per CDR3 protein. The repertoire holds 500,000 or so distinct CDR3 sequences, 17% seen once, with roughly 15% in the top ten. This entry belongs to a study of T cells in Graves' hyperthyroidism and ophthalmopathy. This CDR3 is 14 amino acids long. V was shortened by 0 bases and J by 3 bases, with 8 bases between the two germline ends. Germline CDR1 reads MNHEY; CDR2 reads SVGEGT.

The receptor comes from a woman aged 18 to 35 with Graves' ophthalmopathy. This sequence joins TRBV6-2 or TRBV6-3 and TRBJ1-1; D uncertain. The sample comprised blood. Here the CDR3 reads CASSYSTGYTEAFF. The CDR3, as DNA: TGTGCCAGCAGTTACTCGACGGGCTACACTGAAGCTTTCTTT.